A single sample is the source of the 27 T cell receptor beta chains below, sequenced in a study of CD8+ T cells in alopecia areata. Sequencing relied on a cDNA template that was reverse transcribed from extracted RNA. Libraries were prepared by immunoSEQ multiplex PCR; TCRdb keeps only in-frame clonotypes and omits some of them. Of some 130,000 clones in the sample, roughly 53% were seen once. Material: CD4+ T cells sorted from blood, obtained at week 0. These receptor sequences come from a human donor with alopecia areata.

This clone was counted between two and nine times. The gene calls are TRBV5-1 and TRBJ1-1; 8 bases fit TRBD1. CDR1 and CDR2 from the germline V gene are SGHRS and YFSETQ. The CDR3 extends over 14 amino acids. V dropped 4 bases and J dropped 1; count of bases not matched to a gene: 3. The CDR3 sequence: CASSRDRPNTEAFF. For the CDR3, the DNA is TGCGCCAGCAGCCGGGACAGGCCGAACACTGAAGCTTTCTTT.

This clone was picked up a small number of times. The CDR3 DNA follows: TGTGCCAGTAAAATGGACACTCAAACCGCTGAAGCTTTCTTT. It translates to CASKMDTQTAEAFF. The J gene is TRBJ1-1, the V gene TRBV19, with a tentative D call TRBD1 (5 bases). Per the germline V gene, CDR1 is LNHDA and CDR2 is SQIVND (reference sequence). CDR3 length: 14 residues. Trimming removed 7 bases at V and 6 bases at J, with 18 bases between.

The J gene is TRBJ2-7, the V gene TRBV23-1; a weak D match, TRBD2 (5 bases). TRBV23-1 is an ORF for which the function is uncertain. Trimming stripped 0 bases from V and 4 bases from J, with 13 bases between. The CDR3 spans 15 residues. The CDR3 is CASSQSGGSWYEQYF. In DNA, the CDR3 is TGCGCCAGCAGTCAATCCGGAGGTTCTTGGTACGAGCAGTACTTC.

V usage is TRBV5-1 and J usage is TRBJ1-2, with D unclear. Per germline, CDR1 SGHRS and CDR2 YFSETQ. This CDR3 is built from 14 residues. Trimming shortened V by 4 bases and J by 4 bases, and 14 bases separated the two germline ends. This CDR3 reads CASSPEGGFYGYTF. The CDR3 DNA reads TGCGCCAGCAGCCCGGAAGGAGGATTCTATGGCTACACCTTC.

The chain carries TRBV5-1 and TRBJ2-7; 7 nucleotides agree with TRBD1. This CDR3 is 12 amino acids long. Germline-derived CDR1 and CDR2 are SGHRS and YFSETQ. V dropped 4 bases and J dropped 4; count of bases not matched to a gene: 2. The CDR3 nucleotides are TGCGCCAGCAGCCTACAGGGGTACGAGCAGTACTTC. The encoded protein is CASSLQGYEQYF. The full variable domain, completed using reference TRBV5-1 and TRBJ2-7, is KAGVTQTPRYLIKTRGQQVTLSCSPISGHRSVSWYQQTPGQGLQFLFEYFSETQRNKGNFPGRFSGRQFSNSRSEMNVSTLELGDSALYLCASSLQGYEQYFGPGTRLTVT.

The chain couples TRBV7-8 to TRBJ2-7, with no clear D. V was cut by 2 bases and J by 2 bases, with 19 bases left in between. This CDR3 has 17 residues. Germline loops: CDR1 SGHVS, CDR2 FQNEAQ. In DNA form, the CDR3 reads TGTGCCAGCAGCTTAAGCCGCAGGCTCGGCTGGACCTACGAGCAGTACTTC. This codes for CASSLSRRLGWTYEQYF.

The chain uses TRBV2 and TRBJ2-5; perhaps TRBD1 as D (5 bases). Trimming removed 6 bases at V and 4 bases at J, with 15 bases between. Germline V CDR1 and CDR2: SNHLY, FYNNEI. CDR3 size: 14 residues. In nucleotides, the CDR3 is TGTGCCAGCAGCCAGGGTCCCTCGGGAGAGACCCAGTACTTC. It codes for CASSQGPSGETQYF.

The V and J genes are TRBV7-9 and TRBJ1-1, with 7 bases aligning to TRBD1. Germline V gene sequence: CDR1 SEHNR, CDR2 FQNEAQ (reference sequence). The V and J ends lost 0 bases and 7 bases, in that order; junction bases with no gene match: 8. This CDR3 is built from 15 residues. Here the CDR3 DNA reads TGTGCCAGCAGCTTAGCGCCGGGGACAGCCAATGAAGCTTTCTTT. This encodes CASSLAPGTANEAFF.

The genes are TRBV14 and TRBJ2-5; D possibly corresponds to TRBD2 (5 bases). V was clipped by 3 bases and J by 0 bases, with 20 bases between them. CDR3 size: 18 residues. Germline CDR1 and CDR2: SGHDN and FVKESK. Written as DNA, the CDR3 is TGTGCCAGCAGCCAGGGTGCCCCAGGACTCCCATACCAAGAGACCCAGTACTTC. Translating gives CASSQGAPGLPYQETQYF.

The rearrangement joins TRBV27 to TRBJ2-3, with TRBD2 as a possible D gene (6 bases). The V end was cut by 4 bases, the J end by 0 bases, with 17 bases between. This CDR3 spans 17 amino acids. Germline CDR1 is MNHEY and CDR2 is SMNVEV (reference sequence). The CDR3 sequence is CASSYGWRGTSTDTQYF. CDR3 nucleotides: TGTGCCAGCAGTTATGGCTGGCGGGGAACTAGCACAGATACGCAGTATTTT.

The DNA of the CDR3 is TGTGCCAGCAGTGAAGGATGGGACACTAGGAATTCACCCCTCCACTTT. As protein: CASSEGWDTRNSPLHF. The chain combines TRBV2 with TRBJ1-6; weak D call: TRBD1 (6 bases). Germline CDR1 is SNHLY and CDR2 is FYNNEI. CDR3 length equals 16 residues. Trimming removed 1 base at V and 7 bases at J, with 14 bases between. Full variable domain (outside the CDR3, taken from reference TRBV2 and TRBJ1-6): EPEVTQTPSHQVTQMGQEVILRCVPISNHLYFYWYRQILGQKVEFLVSFYNNEISEKSEIFDDQFSVERPDGSNFTLKIRSTKLEDSAMYFCASSEGWDTRNSPLHFGNGTRLTVT.

The chain's CDR3 is CASSLGPDKAETQYF. The DNA for the CDR3 is TGTGCCAGCAGCTTAGGACCGGACAAGGCAGAGACCCAGTACTTC. This chain connects TRBV7-2 to TRBJ2-5; D is perhaps TRBD1 (5 bases). Trimming shortened V by 1 base and J by 4 bases, and 13 bases separated the two germline ends. Germline V lookup: CDR1 SGHTA, CDR2 FQGNSA. This CDR3 region has 15 residues.

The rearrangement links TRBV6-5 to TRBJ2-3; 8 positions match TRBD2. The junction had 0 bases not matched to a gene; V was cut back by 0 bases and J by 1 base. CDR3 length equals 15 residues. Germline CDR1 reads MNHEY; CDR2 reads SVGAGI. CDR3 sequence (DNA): TGTGCCAGCAGTTACTCCGGGGGGGGCACAGATACGCAGTATTTT. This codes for CASSYSGGGTDTQYF.

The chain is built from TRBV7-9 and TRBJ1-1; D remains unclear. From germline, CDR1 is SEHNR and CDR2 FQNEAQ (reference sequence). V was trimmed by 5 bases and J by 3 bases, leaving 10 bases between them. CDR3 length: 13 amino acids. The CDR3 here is CASSPRVDTEAFF. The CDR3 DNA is TGTGCCAGCAGCCCCCGGGTGGACACTGAAGCTTTCTTT.

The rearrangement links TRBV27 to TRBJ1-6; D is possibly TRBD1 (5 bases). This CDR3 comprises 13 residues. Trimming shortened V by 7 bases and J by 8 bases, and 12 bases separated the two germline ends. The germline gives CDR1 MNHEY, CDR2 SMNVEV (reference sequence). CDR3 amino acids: CASNRNSHSPLHF. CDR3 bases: TGTGCCAGCAACAGGAACAGCCATTCACCCCTCCACTTT.

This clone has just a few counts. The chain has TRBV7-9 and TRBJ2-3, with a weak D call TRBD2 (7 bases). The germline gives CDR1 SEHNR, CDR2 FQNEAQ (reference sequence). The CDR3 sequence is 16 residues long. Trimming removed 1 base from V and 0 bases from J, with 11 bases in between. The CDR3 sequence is CASSLVAGASTDTQYF. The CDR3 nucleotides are TGTGCCAGCAGCTTAGTGGCGGGGGCTAGCACAGATACGCAGTATTTT.

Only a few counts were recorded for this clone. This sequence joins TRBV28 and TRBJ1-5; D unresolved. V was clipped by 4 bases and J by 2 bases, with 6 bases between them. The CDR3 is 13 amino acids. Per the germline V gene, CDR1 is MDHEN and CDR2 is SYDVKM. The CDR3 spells CASSWRGNQPQHF. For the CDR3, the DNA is TGTGCCAGCAGTTGGAGGGGCAATCAGCCCCAGCATTTT.

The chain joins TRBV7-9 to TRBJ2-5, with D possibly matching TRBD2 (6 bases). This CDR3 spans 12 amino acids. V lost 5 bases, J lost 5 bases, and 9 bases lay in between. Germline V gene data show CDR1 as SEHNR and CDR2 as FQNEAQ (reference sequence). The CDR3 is CASSRRGETQYF. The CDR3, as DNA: TGTGCCAGCAGCCGCCGGGGGGAGACCCAGTACTTC.

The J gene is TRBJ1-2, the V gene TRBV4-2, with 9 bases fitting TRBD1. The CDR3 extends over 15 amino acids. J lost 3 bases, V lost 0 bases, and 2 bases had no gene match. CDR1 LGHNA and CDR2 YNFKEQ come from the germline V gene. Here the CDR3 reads CASSQDRTGDYGYTF. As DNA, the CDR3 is TGTGCCAGCAGCCAAGATCGGACAGGGGACTATGGCTACACCTTC.

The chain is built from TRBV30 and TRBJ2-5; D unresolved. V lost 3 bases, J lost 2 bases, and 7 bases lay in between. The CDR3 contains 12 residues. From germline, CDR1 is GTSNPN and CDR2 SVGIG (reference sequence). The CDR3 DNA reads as TGTGCCTGGAGGGAGAGGCAAGAGACCCAGTACTTC. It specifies CAWRERQETQYF.

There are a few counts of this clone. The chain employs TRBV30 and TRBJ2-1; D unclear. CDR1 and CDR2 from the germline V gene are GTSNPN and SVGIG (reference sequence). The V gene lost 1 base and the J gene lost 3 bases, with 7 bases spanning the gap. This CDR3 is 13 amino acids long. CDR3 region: CAWSGLFYNEQFF. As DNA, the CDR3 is TGTGCCTGGAGTGGACTGTTCTACAATGAGCAGTTCTTC.

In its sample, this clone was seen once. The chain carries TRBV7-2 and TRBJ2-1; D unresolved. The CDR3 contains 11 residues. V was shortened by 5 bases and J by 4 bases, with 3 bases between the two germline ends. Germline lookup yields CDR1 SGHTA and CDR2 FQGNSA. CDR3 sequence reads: CASSTYNEQFF. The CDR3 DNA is TGTGCCAGCAGCACATACAATGAGCAGTTCTTC.

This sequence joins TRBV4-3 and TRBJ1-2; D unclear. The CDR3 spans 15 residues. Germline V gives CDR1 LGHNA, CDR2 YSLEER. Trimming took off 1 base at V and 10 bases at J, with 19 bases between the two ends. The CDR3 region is CASSQVFGAGSIYTF. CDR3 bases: TGCGCCAGCAGCCAAGTTTTTGGCGCCGGGAGCATCTACACCTTC.

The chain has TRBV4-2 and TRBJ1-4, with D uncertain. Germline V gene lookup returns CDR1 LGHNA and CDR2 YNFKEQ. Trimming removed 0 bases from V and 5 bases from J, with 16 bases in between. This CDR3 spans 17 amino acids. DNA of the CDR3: TGTGCCAGCAGCCAAGATATACGGCAGAGACACAATGAAAAACTGTTTTTT. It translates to CASSQDIRQRHNEKLFF.

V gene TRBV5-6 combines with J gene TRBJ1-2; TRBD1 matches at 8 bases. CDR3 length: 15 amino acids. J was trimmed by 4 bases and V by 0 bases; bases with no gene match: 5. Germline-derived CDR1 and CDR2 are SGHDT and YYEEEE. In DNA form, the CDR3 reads TGTGCCAGCAGCTTGGCGGCAGGGGGCGTCTATGGCTACACCTTC. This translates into CASSLAAGGVYGYTF.

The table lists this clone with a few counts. Written as DNA, the CDR3 is TGTGCCAGTGGACCCGTCAGCGAAGCTTTCTTT. This gives the protein CASGPVSEAFF. The V call is TRBV19, the J call TRBJ1-1; no firm D call. CDR1 is LNHDA, CDR2 SQIVND, per germline (reference sequence). The CDR3 loop spans 11 amino acids. V lost 8 bases, J lost 8 bases, and 12 bases lay in between.

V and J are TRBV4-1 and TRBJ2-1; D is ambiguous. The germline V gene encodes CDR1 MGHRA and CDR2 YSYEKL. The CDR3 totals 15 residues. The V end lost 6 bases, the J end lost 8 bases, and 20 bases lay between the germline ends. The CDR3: CASSPGFFASHEQFF. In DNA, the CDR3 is TGCGCCAGCAGTCCCGGATTTTTTGCGTCGCATGAGCAGTTCTTC.